The 25 T cell receptor beta chains below all came from one sample that was sequenced in a study. TCRdb re-called the RT-PCR reads through MiXCR, storing one row per CDR3 protein. The sample consists of 550,000 to 750,000 distinct CDR3 sequences, 14% of them appearing once. The source material was memory CD4+ T cells from blood. The receptors shown here come from a female donor in good health, serving as a healthy control.

This clonotype has a handful of counts. V gene TRBV20-1 combines with J gene TRBJ1-5; D is ambiguous. CDR1 and CDR2 from the germline V gene are DFQATT and SNEGSKA (reference sequence). The CDR3 is 16 amino acids. V gave up 1 base and J gave up 2 bases, with 15 bases separating them. The DNA of the CDR3 is TGCAGTGCTAGAGTGTGGGGTCTTCGTCGCAATCAGCCCCAGCATTTT. Translated, it gives CSARVWGLRRNQPQHF.

This clonotype was observed at least ten times. This chain links TRBV20-1 with TRBJ2-7; a possible D gene is TRBD2 (6 bases). The V end was cut by 3 bases, the J end by 2 bases, with 8 bases between. Germline CDR1 is DFQATT and CDR2 is SNEGSKA (reference sequence). This CDR3 spans 12 amino acids. The CDR3 sequence is CSASREPYEQYF. The DNA of the CDR3 is TGCAGTGCTAGCCGGGAGCCCTACGAGCAGTACTTC.

The chain is built from TRBV9 and TRBJ2-7; D uncertain. V was cut by 0 bases and J by 5 bases, with 12 bases left in between. The CDR3 is 14 amino acids. CDR1 and CDR2 (germline): SGDLS, YYNGEE. CDR3 sequence (DNA): TGTGCCAGCAGCGTAGCTCCGATCTTCAACGAGCAGTACTTC. It encodes CASSVAPIFNEQYF.

This rearrangement joins TRBV7-9 to TRBJ2-1; the D gene is possibly TRBD1 (5 bases). V shed 2 bases and J shed 5 bases, with 13 bases lying between them. From germline, CDR1 is SEHNR and CDR2 FQNEAQ (reference sequence). There are 15 residues in the CDR3. CDR3 protein: CASSLYSREHNEQFF. CDR3 nucleotide sequence: TGTGCCAGCAGCTTATATTCCAGGGAACACAATGAGCAGTTCTTC.

This clonotype was counted a few times. This chain uses TRBV20-1 with TRBJ1-1; 9 nucleotides line up with TRBD1. Trimming took 2 bases from V and 6 from J; bases not matched to a gene: 7. The CDR3 runs 14 residues. Looked up from germline, CDR1 is DFQATT and CDR2 is SNEGSKA (reference sequence). CDR3 protein: CSARTGGSSPEAFF. Here the CDR3 DNA reads TGCAGTGCTAGAACAGGGGGCTCATCCCCTGAAGCTTTCTTT.

This chain uses TRBV20-1 with TRBJ1-5, with D maybe TRBD1 (6 bases). Looked up from germline, CDR1 is DFQATT and CDR2 is SNEGSKA (reference sequence). V gave up 1 base and J gave up 5 bases, with 12 bases separating them. The CDR3 loop spans 14 amino acids. Written as DNA, the CDR3 is TGCAGTGCTAGAGGCGAACAGGGTCATCAGCCCCAGCATTTT. Translation gives CSARGEQGHQPQHF.

This rearrangement joins TRBV7-8 to TRBJ2-5; a weak D match, TRBD2 (5 bases). The CDR3 covers 18 residues. Germline V CDR1 and CDR2: SGHVS, FQNEAQ. Between the trimmed V and J ends, which lost 1 base and 8 bases, there was a span of 26 bases. This CDR3 is CASSLGLALAATKSTQYF. The CDR3 coding sequence is TGTGCCAGCAGCTTAGGTCTAGCCCTGGCGGCTACCAAGAGTACCCAGTACTTC.

This clonotype appeared a few times. The chain combines TRBV7-2 with TRBJ2-7; possible D gene TRBD2, 6 bases. In germline, CDR1 is SGHTA, CDR2 FQGNSA. V was clipped by 1 base and J by 4 bases, with 14 bases between them. CDR3 length: 15 residues. CDR3 amino acids: CASSLVGGDLYEQYF. The CDR3 nucleotides read TGTGCCAGCAGCTTAGTCGGGGGAGATCTGTACGAGCAGTACTTC.

This clonotype came up a few times. This may arise from a read error, as a much more abundant clone is one base away. This sequence joins TRBV6-1 and TRBJ1-1; 8 bases fit TRBD1. The CDR3 totals 14 residues. Trimming took 6 bases from V and 3 from J; bases not matched to a gene: 6. Per the germline V gene, CDR1 is MNHNS and CDR2 is SASEGT. The CDR3 sequence: CASSLTGVDTEAFF. The CDR3, as DNA: TGTGCCAGCAGCTTGACAGGGGTGGACACTGAAGCTTTCTTT.

This clonotype was seen a few times. V is TRBV6-5 and J is TRBJ2-1; D unresolved. This CDR3 has 13 residues. Trimming removed 9 bases from V and 4 bases from J, with 13 bases in between. In germline, CDR1 is MNHEY, CDR2 SVGAGI. CDR3 in amino acids: CASKVGNYNEQFF. In nucleotides, the CDR3 is TGTGCCAGTAAGGTGGGGAATTACAATGAGCAGTTCTTC.

This clonotype was recorded many times. The chain recombines TRBV28 with TRBJ2-7, with 7 bases matching TRBD1. The CDR3 is 14 amino acids. Germline lookup yields CDR1 MDHEN and CDR2 SYDVKM. The V segment lost 2 bases and the J segment 6 bases; nucleotides outside the gene matches: 7. CDR3 sequence (DNA): TGTGCCAGCAGTTTAACAGGGGAGCAGAGCGAGCAGTACTTC. The encoded protein is CASSLTGEQSEQYF.

This clonotype has at least ten counts. V gene TRBV6-2 or TRBV6-3 combines with J gene TRBJ2-3; 7 nucleotides match TRBD2. Looked up from germline, CDR1 is MNHEY and CDR2 is SVGEGT. The CDR3 loop spans 15 amino acids. The junction had 5 bases not matched to a gene; V was cut back by 2 bases and J by 3 bases. The CDR3 nucleotides are TGTGCCAGCAGTTACGGACTAGTTGGTACAGATACGCAGTATTTT. The encoded protein is CASSYGLVGTDTQYF.

This rearrangement joins TRBV7-2 to TRBJ2-3; 9 nucleotides line up with TRBD2. V gave up 4 bases and J gave up 2 bases; unmatched junction bases: 7. Germline-derived CDR1 and CDR2 are SGHTA and FQGNSA. The CDR3 is 16 amino acids. In DNA form, the CDR3 reads TGTGCCAGCAGCTGGAAGAGCGGGGGGCCCACAGATACGCAGTATTTT. Protein: CASSWKSGGPTDTQYF. The full variable domain, its missing parts supplied by reference TRBV7-2 and TRBJ2-3, is GAGVSQSPSNKVTEKGKDVELRCDPISGHTALYWYRQSLGQGLEFLIYFQGNSAPDKSGLPSDRFSAERTGGSVSTLTIQRTQQEDSAVYLCASSWKSGGPTDTQYFGPGTRLTVL.

The genes are TRBV5-1 and TRBJ2-1; 10 bases fit TRBD1. Unmatched junction bases numbered 8, after V lost 4 bases and J lost 7 bases. CDR3 length equals 15 residues. The germline V gene has CDR1 SGHRS and CDR2 YFSETQ. CDR3 nucleotide sequence: TGCGCCAGCAGCGCCGGGACAGGGGTCTTTAATGAGCAGTTCTTC. Translating it yields CASSAGTGVFNEQFF.

There are a few counts of this clonotype. The J gene is TRBJ2-7, the V gene TRBV11-2, with D perhaps assigned TRBD1 or TRBD2 (6 bases each). Germline CDR1 is SGHAT and CDR2 is FQNNGV. Trimming stripped 0 bases from V and 7 bases from J, with 13 bases between. The CDR3 has 14 amino acids. CDR3 coding DNA: TGTGCCAGCAGCTTAGATGGGGGGCTACGGGAGCAGTACTTC. Translated, it gives CASSLDGGLREQYF.

The rearrangement uses TRBV18 and TRBJ2-2; D gene uncertain. This CDR3 spans 15 amino acids. CDR1 and CDR2 from the germline V gene are KGHSH and LQKENI. Between the trimmed V and J ends, which lost 6 bases and 0 bases, there was a span of 11 bases. The CDR3 nucleotides read TGTGCCAGCTCTGGCGCAAATGCGAACACCGGGGAGCTGTTTTTT. This gives the protein CASSGANANTGELFF.

V usage is TRBV20-1 and J usage is TRBJ2-5, with D possibly TRBD1 on 6 matching bases. With 1 base removed from V and 4 bases from J, the gap between germline ends came to 16 bases. The germline CDR1 and CDR2 sequences are DFQATT and SNEGSKA (reference sequence). This CDR3 comprises 15 residues. The CDR3 region is CSARVGTLAGETQYF. DNA for the CDR3: TGCAGTGCTAGAGTGGGGACACTGGCGGGAGAGACCCAGTACTTC.

In its sample, this clonotype was seen once. The chain links TRBV19 to TRBJ2-4; D possibly corresponds to TRBD1 (6 bases). The length of the CDR3 is 14 residues. Germline CDR1 is LNHDA and CDR2 is SQIVND (reference sequence). With 4 bases removed from V and 7 bases from J, the gap between germline ends came to 14 bases. The CDR3: CASSTPGQSNIQYF. The CDR3 DNA is TGTGCCAGTAGTACACCCGGACAGAGTAACATTCAGTACTTC.

The J gene is TRBJ2-2, the V gene TRBV5-1, with TRBD2 matching over 7 bases. With 0 bases clipped from V and 7 bases from J, the junction kept 6 bases outside the gene matches. Per the germline V gene, CDR1 is SGHRS and CDR2 is YFSETQ. This CDR3 region has 15 residues. The CDR3 is CASSLVAGGNGELFF. DNA of the CDR3: TGCGCCAGCAGCTTGGTAGCGGGCGGTAACGGGGAGCTGTTTTTT.

The rearrangement uses TRBV5-1 and TRBJ2-5; 7 bases line up with TRBD2. Looked up from germline, CDR1 is SGHRS and CDR2 is YFSETQ. The J segment lost 4 bases and the V segment lost 1 base, leaving 7 bases of the junction unmatched. The CDR3 sequence is 15 residues long. The CDR3 DNA reads TGCGCCAGCAGCTTGAGTGAGTCGGGAGGAGAGACCCAGTACTTC. This translates into CASSLSESGGETQYF.

This clonotype was counted a few times. V is TRBV30 and J is TRBJ1-2; D unclear. Germline V gives CDR1 GTSNPN, CDR2 SVGIG (reference sequence). V was trimmed by 2 bases and J by 5 bases, leaving 6 bases between them. The length of the CDR3 is 11 residues. This CDR3 is CAWSTIYGYTF. The CDR3 DNA reads TGTGCCTGGAGTACAATTTATGGCTACACCTTC.

This clonotype was found a few times. The rearrangement joins TRBV9 to TRBJ1-4; a weak D match, TRBD1 (6 bases). The CDR3 has 15 amino acids. The V gene's germline CDR1 is SGDLS and CDR2 YYNGEE. V shed 0 bases and J shed 4 bases, with 10 bases lying between them. The CDR3 sequence: CASSVGTDLNEKLFF. CDR3 nucleotide sequence: TGTGCCAGCAGCGTAGGGACAGACCTTAATGAAAAACTGTTTTTT.

This clonotype has a handful of counts. This CDR3 reads CASSPQEASYEQYF. The CDR3 DNA follows: TGCGCCAGCAGCCCACAGGAGGCTTCTTACGAGCAGTACTTC. J is TRBJ2-7 and V is TRBV5-1, with D perhaps given as TRBD1 or TRBD2 (5 bases each). Germline CDR1 and CDR2: SGHRS and YFSETQ. CDR3 length equals 14 residues. V gave up 4 bases and J gave up 4 bases, with 15 bases separating them.

This clonotype occurred a few times. V usage is TRBV28 and J usage is TRBJ2-1; 8 bases are shared with TRBD1. CDR3 size: 16 residues. V lost 5 bases, J lost 2 bases, and 8 bases stayed unmatched. Per germline, CDR1 MDHEN and CDR2 SYDVKM. CDR3 amino acids: CASSDPTGAAYNEQFF. The CDR3 nucleotides read TGTGCCAGCAGTGACCCGACAGGGGCGGCCTACAATGAGCAGTTCTTC.

This clonotype was observed a few times. The rearrangement links TRBV18 to TRBJ1-1; D is unresolved. Germline V gene lookup returns CDR1 KGHSH and CDR2 LQKENI. The V end was cut by 3 bases, the J end by 8 bases, with 7 bases between. The CDR3 spans 11 residues. CDR3 in amino acids: CASSPLEEAFF. The CDR3 bases are TGTGCCAGCTCACCCCTGGAAGAAGCTTTCTTT.